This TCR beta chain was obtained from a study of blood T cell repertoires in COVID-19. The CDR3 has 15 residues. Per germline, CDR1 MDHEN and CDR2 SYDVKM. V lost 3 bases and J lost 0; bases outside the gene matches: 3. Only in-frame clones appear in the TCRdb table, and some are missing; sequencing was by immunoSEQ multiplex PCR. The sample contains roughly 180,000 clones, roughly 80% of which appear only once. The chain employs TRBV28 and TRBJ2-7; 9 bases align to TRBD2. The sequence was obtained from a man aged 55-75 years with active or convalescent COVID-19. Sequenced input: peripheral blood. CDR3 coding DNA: TGTGCCAGCAGTTTCAGACTAGCGGTCTCCTACGAGCAGTACTTC. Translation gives CASSFRLAVSYEQYF.